This T cell receptor beta chain was retrieved from a study of blood T cell repertoires in COVID-19. Patients of the Seattle cohort, enrolled during active infection, were followed longitudinally. Trimming stripped 7 bases from V and 3 bases from J, with 15 bases between. This CDR3 spans 14 amino acids. Looked up from germline, CDR1 is MNHEY and CDR2 is SVGAGI. TCRdb's table, derived via immunoSEQ multiplex PCR, lists solely in-frame clones and lacks some. The table shows over 250,000 clones, with 75% to 90% occurring only once. The rearrangement links TRBV6-5 to TRBJ1-2, with D unresolved. The clonotype was recovered from a woman between 65 and 79 years old with COVID-19, enrolled during active disease. The source material was peripheral blood. The CDR3 is CASTTPGRYYGYTF. The CDR3 DNA reads TGTGCCAGCACCACTCCCGGGAGGTACTATGGCTACACCTTC.